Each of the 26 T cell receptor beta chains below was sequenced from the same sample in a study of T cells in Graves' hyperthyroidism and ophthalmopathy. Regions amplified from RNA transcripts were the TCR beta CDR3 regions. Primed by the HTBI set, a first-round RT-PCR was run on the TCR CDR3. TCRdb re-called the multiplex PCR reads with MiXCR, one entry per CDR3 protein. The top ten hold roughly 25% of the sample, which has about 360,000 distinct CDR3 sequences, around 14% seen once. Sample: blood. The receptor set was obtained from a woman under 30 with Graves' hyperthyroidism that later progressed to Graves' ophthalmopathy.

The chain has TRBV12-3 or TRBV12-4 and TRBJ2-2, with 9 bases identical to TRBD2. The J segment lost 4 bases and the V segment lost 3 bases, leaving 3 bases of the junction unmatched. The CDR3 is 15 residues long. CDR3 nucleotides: TGTGCCAGCAGTTTTCTAGCGGGGACCACCGGGGAGCTGTTTTTT. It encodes CASSFLAGTTGELFF.

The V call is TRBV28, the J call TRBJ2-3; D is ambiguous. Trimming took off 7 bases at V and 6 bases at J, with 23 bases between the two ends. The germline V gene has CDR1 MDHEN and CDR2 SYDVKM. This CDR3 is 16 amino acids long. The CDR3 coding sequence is TGTGCCAGCACCACTACTTCTTATGGGATCGCGGATACGCAGTATTTT. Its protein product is CASTTTSYGIADTQYF. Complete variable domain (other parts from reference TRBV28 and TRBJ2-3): DVKVTQSSRYLVKRTGEKVFLECVQDMDHENMFWYRQDPGLGLRLIYFSYDVKMKEKGDIPEGYSVSREKKERFSLILESASTNQTSMYLCASTTTSYGIADTQYFGPGTRLTVL.

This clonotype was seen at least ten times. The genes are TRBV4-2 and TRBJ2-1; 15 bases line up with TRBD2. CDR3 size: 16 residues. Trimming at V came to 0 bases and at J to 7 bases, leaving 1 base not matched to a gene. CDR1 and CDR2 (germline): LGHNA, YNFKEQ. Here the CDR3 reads CASSQEGLAGGNEQFF. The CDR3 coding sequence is TGTGCCAGCAGCCAAGAAGGACTAGCGGGAGGGAATGAGCAGTTCTTC.

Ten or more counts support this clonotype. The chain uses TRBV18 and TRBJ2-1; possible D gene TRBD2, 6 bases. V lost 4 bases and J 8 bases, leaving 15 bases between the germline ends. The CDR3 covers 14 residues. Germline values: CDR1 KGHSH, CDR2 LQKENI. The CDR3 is CASSLTGEFHEQFF. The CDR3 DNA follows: TGTGCCAGCTCACTAACGGGAGAGTTCCATGAGCAGTTCTTC. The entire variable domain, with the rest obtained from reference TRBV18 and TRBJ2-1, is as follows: NAGVMQNPRHLVRRRGQEARLRCSPMKGHSHVYWYRQLPEEGLKFMVYLQKENIIDESGMPKERFSAEFPKEGPSILRIQQVVRGDSAAYFCASSLTGEFHEQFFGPGTRLTVL.

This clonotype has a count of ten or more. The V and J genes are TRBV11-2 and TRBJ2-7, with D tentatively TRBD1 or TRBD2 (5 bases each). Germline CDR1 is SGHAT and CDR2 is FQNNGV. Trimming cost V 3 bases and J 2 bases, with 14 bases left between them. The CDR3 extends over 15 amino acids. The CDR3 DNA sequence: TGTGCCAGCAGCTTCCGGGACCACCAAACCTACGAGCAGTACTTC. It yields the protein CASSFRDHQTYEQYF.

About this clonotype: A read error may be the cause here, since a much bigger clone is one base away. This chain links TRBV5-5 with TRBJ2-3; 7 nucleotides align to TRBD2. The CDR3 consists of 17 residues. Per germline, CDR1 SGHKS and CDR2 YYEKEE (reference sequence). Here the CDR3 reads CANSLGLGGAGTDTQYF. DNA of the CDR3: TGTGCCAACAGCTTGGGGCTGGGGGGAGCGGGAACAGATACGCAGTATTTT.

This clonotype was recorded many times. The CDR3, as DNA: TGCAGTGCCACCGGGACAGGTAGCACAGATACGCAGTATTTT. The encoded protein is CSATGTGSTDTQYF. The chain joins TRBV20-1 to TRBJ2-3; the match to TRBD1 covers 8 bases. Germline V gene data show CDR1 as DFQATT and CDR2 as SNEGSKA (reference sequence). This CDR3 is 14 amino acids long. V was pared by 6 bases and J by 0 bases, with 5 bases of the junction left unmatched.

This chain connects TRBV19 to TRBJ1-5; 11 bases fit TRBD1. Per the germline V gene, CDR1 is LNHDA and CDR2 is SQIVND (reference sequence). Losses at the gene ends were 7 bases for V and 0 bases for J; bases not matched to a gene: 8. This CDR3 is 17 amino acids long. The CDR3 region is CASTGTGGPNSNQPQHF. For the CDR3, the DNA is TGTGCCAGTACCGGGACAGGGGGGCCGAATAGCAATCAGCCCCAGCATTTT. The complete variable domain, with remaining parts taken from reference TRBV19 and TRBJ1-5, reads DGGITQSPKYLFRKEGQNVTLSCEQNLNHDAMYWYRQDPGQGLRLIYYSQIVNDFQKGDIAEGYSVSREKKESFPLTVTSAQKNPTAFYLCASTGTGGPNSNQPQHFGDGTRLSIL.

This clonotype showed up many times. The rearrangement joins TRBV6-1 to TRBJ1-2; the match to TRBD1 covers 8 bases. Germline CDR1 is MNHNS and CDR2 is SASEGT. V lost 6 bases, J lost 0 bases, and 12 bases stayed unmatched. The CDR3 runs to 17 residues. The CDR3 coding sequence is TGTGCCAGCAGAGACCCGGGACAGGAGGGTGCTAACTATGGCTACACCTTC. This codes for CASRDPGQEGANYGYTF.

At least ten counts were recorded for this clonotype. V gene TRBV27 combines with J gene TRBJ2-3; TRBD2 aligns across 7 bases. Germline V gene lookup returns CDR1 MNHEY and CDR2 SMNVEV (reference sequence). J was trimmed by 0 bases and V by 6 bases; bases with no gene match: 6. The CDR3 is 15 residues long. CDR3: CASSLGGTSTDTQYF. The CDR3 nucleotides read TGTGCCAGCAGCCTCGGGGGGACGAGCACAGATACGCAGTATTTT.

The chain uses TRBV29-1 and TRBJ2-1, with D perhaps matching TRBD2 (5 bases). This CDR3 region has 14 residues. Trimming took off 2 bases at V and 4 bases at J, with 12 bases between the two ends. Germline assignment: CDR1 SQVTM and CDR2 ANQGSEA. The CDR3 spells CSVERDTRYNEQFF. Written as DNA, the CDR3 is TGCAGCGTTGAACGGGATACAAGATACAATGAGCAGTTCTTC.

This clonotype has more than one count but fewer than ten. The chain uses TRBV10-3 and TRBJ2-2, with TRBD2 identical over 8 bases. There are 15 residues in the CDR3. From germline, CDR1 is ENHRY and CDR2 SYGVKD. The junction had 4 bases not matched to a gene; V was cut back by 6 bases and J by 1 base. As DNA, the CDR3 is TGTGCCATCAGCCCGGGAGGGTGGAACACCGGGGAGCTGTTTTTT. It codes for CAISPGGWNTGELFF.

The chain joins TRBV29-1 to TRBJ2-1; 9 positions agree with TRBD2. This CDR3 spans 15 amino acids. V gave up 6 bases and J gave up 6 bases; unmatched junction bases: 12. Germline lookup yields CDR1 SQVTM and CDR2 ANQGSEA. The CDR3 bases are TGCAGCGTGGACCTTAGCGGGAGAGGGCCCAATGAGCAGTTCTTC. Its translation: CSVDLSGRGPNEQFF.

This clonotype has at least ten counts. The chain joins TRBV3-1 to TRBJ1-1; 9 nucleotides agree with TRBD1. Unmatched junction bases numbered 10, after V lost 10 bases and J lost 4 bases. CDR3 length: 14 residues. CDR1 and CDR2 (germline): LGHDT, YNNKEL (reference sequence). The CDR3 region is CATSDRGRGTEAFF. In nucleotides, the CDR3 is TGTGCCACCTCGGACAGGGGAAGGGGCACTGAAGCTTTCTTT.

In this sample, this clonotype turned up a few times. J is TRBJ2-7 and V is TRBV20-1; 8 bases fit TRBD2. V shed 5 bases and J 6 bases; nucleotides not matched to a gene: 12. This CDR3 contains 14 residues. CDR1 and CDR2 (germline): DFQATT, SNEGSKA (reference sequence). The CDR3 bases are TGCAGTGCTCAACCGGGACTAGGTACGTCCGAGCAGTACTTC. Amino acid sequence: CSAQPGLGTSEQYF.

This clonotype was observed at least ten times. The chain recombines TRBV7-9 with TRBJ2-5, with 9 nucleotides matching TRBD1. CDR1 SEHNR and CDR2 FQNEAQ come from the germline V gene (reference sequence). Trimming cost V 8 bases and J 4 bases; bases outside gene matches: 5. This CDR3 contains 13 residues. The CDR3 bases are TGTGCCAGCGCAACAGGGGGCGGAGAGACCCAGTACTTC. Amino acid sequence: CASATGGGETQYF. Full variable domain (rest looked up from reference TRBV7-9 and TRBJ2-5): DTGVSQNPRHKITKRGQNVTFRCDPISEHNRLYWYRQTLGQGPEFLTYFQNEAQLEKSRLLSDRFSAERPKGSFSTLEIQRTEQGDSAMYLCASATGGGETQYFGPGTRLLVL.

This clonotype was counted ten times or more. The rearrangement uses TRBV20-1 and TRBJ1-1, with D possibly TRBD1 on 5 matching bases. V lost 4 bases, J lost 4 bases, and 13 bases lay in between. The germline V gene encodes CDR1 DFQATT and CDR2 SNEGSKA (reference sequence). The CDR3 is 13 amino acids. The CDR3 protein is CSATEGRATEAFF. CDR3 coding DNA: TGCAGTGCTACAGAGGGGAGGGCCACTGAAGCTTTCTTT.

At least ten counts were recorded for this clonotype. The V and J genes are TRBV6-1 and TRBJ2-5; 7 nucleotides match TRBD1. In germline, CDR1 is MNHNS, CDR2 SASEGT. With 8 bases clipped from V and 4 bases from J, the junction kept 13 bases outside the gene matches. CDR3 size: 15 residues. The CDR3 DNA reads TGTGCCAGCGACCCTCGACAGGGAAAACGAGAGACCCAGTACTTC. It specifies CASDPRQGKRETQYF.

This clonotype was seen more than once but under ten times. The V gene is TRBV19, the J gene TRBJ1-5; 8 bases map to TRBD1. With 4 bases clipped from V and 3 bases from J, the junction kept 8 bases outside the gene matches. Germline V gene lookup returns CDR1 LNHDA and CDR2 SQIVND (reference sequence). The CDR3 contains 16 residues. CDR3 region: CASSTTGETFNQPQHF. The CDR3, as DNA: TGTGCCAGTAGTACGACAGGGGAAACCTTCAATCAGCCCCAGCATTTT.

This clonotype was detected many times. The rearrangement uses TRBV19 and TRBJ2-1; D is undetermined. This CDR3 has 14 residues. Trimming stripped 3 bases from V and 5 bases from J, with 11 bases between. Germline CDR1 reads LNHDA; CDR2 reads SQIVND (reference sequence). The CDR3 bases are TGTGCCAGTAGTATCTACCTAGTTGACAATGAGCAGTTCTTC. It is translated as CASSIYLVDNEQFF.

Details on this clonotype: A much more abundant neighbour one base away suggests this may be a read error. The CDR3 nucleotides read TGTGCTAGCACCTTGTTAATCGCGGAGGATGAGCAGTTCTTC. This codes for CASTLLIAEDEQFF. V usage is TRBV7-7 and J usage is TRBJ2-1, with a tentative D call TRBD2 (5 bases). The CDR3 length is 14 residues. Germline V gene data show CDR1 as SSHAT and CDR2 as FNYEAQ (reference sequence).

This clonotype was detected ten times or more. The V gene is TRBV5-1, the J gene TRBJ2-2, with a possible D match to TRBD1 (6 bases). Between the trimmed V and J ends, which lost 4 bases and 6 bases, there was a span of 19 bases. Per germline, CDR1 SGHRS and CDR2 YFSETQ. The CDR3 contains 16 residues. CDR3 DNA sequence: TGCGCCAGCAGCATAGAACCGGGACACAGCCCCGGGGAGCTGTTTTTT. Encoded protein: CASSIEPGHSPGELFF.

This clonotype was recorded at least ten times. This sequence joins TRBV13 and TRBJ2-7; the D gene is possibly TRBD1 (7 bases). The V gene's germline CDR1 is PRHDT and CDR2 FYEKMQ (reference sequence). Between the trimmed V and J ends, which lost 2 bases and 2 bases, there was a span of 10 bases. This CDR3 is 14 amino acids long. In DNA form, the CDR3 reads TGTGCCAGCAGCTTACCAGGGGGGACCTACGAGCAGTACTTC. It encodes CASSLPGGTYEQYF.

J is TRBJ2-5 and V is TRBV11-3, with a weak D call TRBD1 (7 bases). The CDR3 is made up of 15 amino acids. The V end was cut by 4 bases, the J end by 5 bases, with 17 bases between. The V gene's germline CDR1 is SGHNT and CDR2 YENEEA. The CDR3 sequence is CASSSFSGGMETQYF. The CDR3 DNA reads TGTGCCAGCAGCTCCTTTTCAGGGGGGATGGAGACCCAGTACTTC.

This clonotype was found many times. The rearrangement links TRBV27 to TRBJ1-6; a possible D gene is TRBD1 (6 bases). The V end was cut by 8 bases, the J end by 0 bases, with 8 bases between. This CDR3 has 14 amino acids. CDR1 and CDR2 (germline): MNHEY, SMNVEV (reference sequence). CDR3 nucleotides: TGTGCCAGCCGAGGGGGCTCCTATAATTCACCCCTCCACTTT. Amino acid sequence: CASRGGSYNSPLHF.

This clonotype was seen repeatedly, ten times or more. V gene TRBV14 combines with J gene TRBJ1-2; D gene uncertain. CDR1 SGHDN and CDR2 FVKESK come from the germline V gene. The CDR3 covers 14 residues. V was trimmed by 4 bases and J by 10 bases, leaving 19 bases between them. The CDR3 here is CASSPLNPGNDYTF. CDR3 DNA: TGTGCCAGCAGCCCCCTAAACCCGGGGAACGACTACACCTTC.